A single sample is the source of the 2 T cell receptor beta chains below, sequenced in a study of blood T cell repertoires in COVID-19. The method was immunoSEQ multiplex PCR; TCRdb's version includes in-frame clones alone and lacks a portion of them. The sample consists of 310,000 or so clones, about nine tenths of them appearing once. The sequencing input was PBMCs or T cells enriched from blood (not recorded which). The receptors shown here come from a woman younger than 30 who had recovered from COVID-19.

This rearrangement joins TRBV9 to TRBJ1-4, with no clear D. The CDR3 has 17 amino acids. CDR1 is SGDLS, CDR2 YYNGEE, per germline. The V gene lost 0 bases and the J gene lost 5 bases, with 17 bases spanning the gap. The CDR3 here is CASSVGLLGSGNEKLFF. The CDR3 DNA reads TGTGCCAGCAGCGTAGGCCTTCTGGGATCGGGAAATGAAAAACTGTTTTTT.

The V call is TRBV19, the J call TRBJ1-1, with a possible D match to TRBD1 (5 bases). Trimming stripped 4 bases from V and 0 bases from J, with 12 bases between. CDR1 is LNHDA, CDR2 SQIVND, per germline (reference sequence). The CDR3 extends over 15 amino acids. The CDR3 region has the DNA TGTGCCAGTAGTAAGGGGTGGAACTTGAACACTGAAGCTTTCTTT. Translation: CASSKGWNLNTEAFF.